This T cell receptor (beta chain) is from a study of blood T cell repertoires in COVID-19 (dated by TCRdb to 2018 to 2021). Notes on the research overall: Collaborator samples came from the United States, Italy and Spain and covered acute and convalescent phases of COVID-19. A freely available public database, intended as a resource for researchers studying the immune response to SARS-CoV-2, is where the repertoires were released. The dataset comprised deeply sampled blood TCRbeta repertoires from subjects exposed to, actively infected with, or recovered from COVID-19. Sample metadata almost always included a de-identified subject ID, COVID-19 status, age in years and sex. The material from the prospective study consisted of cDNA or gDNA derived from T cells, B-cell-depleted T cells, or PBMCs. Where HLA class I and class II types were available, the types were taken from metadata supplied by the sample provider, not from assay-based typing. Samples came from the ongoing ImmuneRACE study (first 160 participants) plus 1,254 subjects from 6 global collaborators.

The immunoSEQ Assay, a bias-controlled multiplex PCR, was used to amplify TCRbeta CDR3 regions from genomic DNA. In the source study's methods: Within the assay, amplification of reference gene primers was used to estimate how many nucleated cells each sample contained. To quantify the absolute abundance of each unique TCRbeta CDR3 rearrangement, sequence reads were collapsed and filtered. For each sample, productive Simpson clonality was calculated as the square root of Simpson's diversity index across productive rearrangements. The clones in this table, taken by TCRdb from immuneACCESS, are in-frame only. Not every clone is retained; where verified, under half of the shortfall comes from an unresolved V gene, and the cause of the rest is unknown. The V and J calls and clone size are taken from that table; D and trimming were inferred from the DNA. The sample data list 15,000 or so clones, and roughly three quarters of these were observed just once. The ten largest clones take up roughly 13% of the sample.

The full study reports these points: The amount of clinical and demographic metadata varied by source and participant and was provided uncurated.

The collaborating institutions used their own protocols to collect whole blood in K2EDTA tubes. For TCRbeta analysis, collaborators shipped samples in one of three forms: frozen whole blood, isolated PBMCs, or DNA extracted from either of those sample types. A note on this clone: This clone's antigen is unknown. No base qualities exist here, and no much larger clone lies one base off it.

Reading from cysteine to phenylalanine, the CDR3 counts 16 amino acids. The read is trimmed to its CDR3 DNA, 48 bases read in frame from base 1. The germline V gene (reference sequence) sets CDR1 to MNHEY and CDR2 to SMNVEV. The V end gives up 5 bases and the J end 2 bases, leaving 9 bases in the junction not matched to a gene. This sequence uses TRBV27 and TRBJ2-3, with 8 middle bases fitting TRBD2. The TCR was taken from a man aged 55 to 70 with acute or convalescent COVID-19. The sequenced sample was peripheral blood. The DNA is TGTGCCAGCAGTCCCCGGGGGGGAAGATTCACAGATACGCAGTATTTT. It encodes CASSPRGGRFTDTQYF.